These T cell receptor beta chains were read from a single sample in a study of post-analysis software for immune sequencing data. Each CDR3 protein gets one entry after TCRdb re-called the PCR reads with MiXCR. The data hold roughly 730,000 distinct CDR3 sequences, with just under 30% observed a single time. Material for sequencing was blood. These receptor sequences come from a girl under 18 with multiple sclerosis. The CDR3 runs from the conserved cysteine through the conserved F or W. Fields, in order: D gene, clone size, V gene, J gene, CDR3 protein, CDR3 DNA. A D gene is named only where the DNA matches it firmly. A clone size is listed for some rows: how often the clone was seen (once, few, many), or a class if it is expanded.

NA	few	TRBV20-1	TRBJ2-1	CSAKRQVGPYNEQFF	TGCAGTGCTAAGCGCCAAGTAGGGCCCTACAATGAGCAGTTCTTC
NA	few	TRBV12-3/TRBV12-4	TRBJ1-2	CASSLRGLKGGYTF	TGTGCCAGCAGTTTAAGGGGTTTGAAGGGTGGCTACACCTTC
NA	NA	TRBV3-1	TRBJ2-5	CASSQDDLQETQYF	TGTGCCAGCAGCCAAGATGACCTTCAAGAGACCCAGTACTTC
TRBD2	few	TRBV20-1	TRBJ2-3	CSARLAGGRGDTQYF	TGCAGTGCAAGACTAGCGGGGGGGAGGGGAGATACGCAGTATTTT
NA	few	TRBV5-1	TRBJ2-5	CASSPSGVQETQYF	TGCGCCAGCAGCCCAAGTGGGGTTCAAGAGACCCAGTACTTC
NA	few	TRBV4-1	TRBJ2-3	CASSHQATKYTQYF	TGCGCCAGCAGCCACCAGGCCACCAAGTATACGCAGTATTTT
TRBD1	NA	TRBV6-5	TRBJ1-1	CASSYVGTGGEAFF	TGTGCCAGCAGTTACGTCGGGACAGGGGGTGAAGCTTTCTTT
TRBD1	few	TRBV20-1	TRBJ2-3	CSATRDRSTDTQYF	TGCAGTGCTACCCGGGACAGGAGCACAGATACGCAGTATTTT
TRBD2	NA	TRBV29-1	TRBJ2-7	CSVVEIAGGNEQYF	TGCAGCGTCGTCGAAATAGCGGGGGGCAATGAGCAGTACTTC
NA	NA	TRBV6-1	TRBJ1-6	CASSRSSYNSPLHF	TGTGCCAGCAGCAGGAGCTCCTATAATTCACCCCTCCACTTT
TRBD1	few	TRBV6-1	TRBJ2-7	CASERTGSYEQYF	TGTGCCAGCGAGAGGACAGGTAGCTACGAGCAGTACTTC
NA	NA	TRBV4-3	TRBJ2-7	CASSQGQGGLYEQYF	TGCGCCAGCAGCCAAGGGCAGGGGGGGCTCTACGAGCAGTACTTC
NA	NA	TRBV24-1	TRBJ2-7	CATSSRGLGEQYF	TGTGCCACCAGTAGCCGGGGCCTCGGCGAGCAGTACTTC
NA	NA	TRBV20-1	TRBJ1-1	CSAWGGWNTEAFF	TGCAGTGCTTGGGGGGGGTGGAACACTGAAGCTTTCTTT
NA	NA	TRBV19	TRBJ2-3	CATRGRSTDTQYF	TGTGCGACTCGGGGGCGGAGCACAGATACGCAGTATTTT
NA	once	TRBV10-3	TRBJ2-7	CVTGDSYYEQYF	TGTGTCACGGGGGACAGCTACTACGAGCAGTACTTC
TRBD2	NA	TRBV7-2	TRBJ2-1	CASSFRGGNEQFF	TGTGCCAGCAGCTTCCGGGGGGGGAATGAGCAGTTCTTC
NA	NA	TRBV15	TRBJ1-1	CATVGGPSLNTEAFF	TGTGCCACCGTGGGGGGTCCGTCATTGAACACTGAAGCTTTCTTT
NA	NA	TRBV11-2	TRBJ2-1	CASSQWGVPASNEQFF	TGTGCCAGCAGCCAGTGGGGAGTCCCGGCCTCCAATGAGCAGTTCTTC
NA	NA	TRBV29-1	TRBJ1-4	CSVRQGAPGELFF	TGCAGCGTGCGGCAGGGAGCCCCGGGGGAACTGTTTTTT
TRBD1	few	TRBV10-3	TRBJ2-1	CAINDPGDRGHHEQFF	TGTGCCATCAATGACCCGGGGGACAGGGGGCATCATGAGCAGTTCTTC
TRBD1	few	TRBV7-2	TRBJ2-1	CASSFKGADEQFF	TGTGCCAGCAGCTTCAAGGGGGCCGATGAGCAGTTCTTC
NA	NA	TRBV5-1	TRBJ2-5	CASRAQGRQETQYF	TGCGCCAGCAGGGCACAGGGAAGACAAGAGACCCAGTACTTC
NA	NA	TRBV5-6	TRBJ2-3	CASSPLESTDTQYF	TGTGCCAGCAGCCCCCTAGAGAGCACAGATACGCAGTATTTT
NA	NA	TRBV7-2	TRBJ1-4	CASRPTGLLTSEKLFF	TGTGCCAGCAGACCAACAGGGCTCTTAACTTCTGAAAAACTGTTTTTT
NA	NA	TRBV12-3/TRBV12-4	TRBJ2-3	CASSWDPSTDTQYF	TGTGCCAGCAGTTGGGACCCGAGCACAGATACGCAGTATTTT
NA	NA	TRBV28	TRBJ2-3	CASRSGHTDTQYF	TGTGCCAGCAGATCGGGGCACACAGATACGCAGTATTTT
TRBD2	NA	TRBV6-2/TRBV6-3	TRBJ2-1	CASSPRLAGLRKQFF	TGTGCCAGCAGCCCCCGACTAGCGGGCCTCAGAAAGCAGTTCTTC
NA	few	TRBV7-2	TRBJ1-4	CASSPGPWSDEKLFF	TGTGCCAGCAGCCCCGGGCCTTGGTCCGATGAAAAACTGTTTTTT
NA	few	TRBV20-1	TRBJ2-6	CSARDGNRAGANVLTF	TGCAGTGCTAGAGATGGCAATCGAGCTGGGGCCAACGTCCTGACTTTC
NA	NA	TRBV6-5	TRBJ1-4	CASSAAGTVGEKLFF	TGTGCCAGCAGTGCCGCCGGGACTGTGGGTGAAAAACTGTTTTTT
TRBD1	NA	TRBV20-1	TRBJ1-1	CSAWDRPIAFF	TGCAGTGCCTGGGACAGGCCCATAGCTTTCTTT
NA	many	TRBV7-9	TRBJ2-1	CASSYSEGWEFF	TGTGCCAGCAGCTACAGTGAAGGTTGGGAGTTCTTC